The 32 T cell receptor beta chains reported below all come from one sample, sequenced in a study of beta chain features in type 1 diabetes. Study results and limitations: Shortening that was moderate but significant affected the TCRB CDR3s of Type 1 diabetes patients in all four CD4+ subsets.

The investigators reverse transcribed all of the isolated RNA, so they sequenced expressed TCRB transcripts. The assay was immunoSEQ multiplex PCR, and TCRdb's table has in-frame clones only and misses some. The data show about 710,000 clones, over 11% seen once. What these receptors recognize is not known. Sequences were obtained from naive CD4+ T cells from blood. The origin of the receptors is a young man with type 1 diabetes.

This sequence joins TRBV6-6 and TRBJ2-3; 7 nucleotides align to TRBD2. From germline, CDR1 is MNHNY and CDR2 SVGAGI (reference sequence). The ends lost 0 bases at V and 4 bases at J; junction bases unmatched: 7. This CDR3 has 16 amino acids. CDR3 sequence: CASSYSMRGNADTQYF. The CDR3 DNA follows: TGTGCCAGCAGTTACTCGATGCGGGGGAACGCAGATACGCAGTATTTT.

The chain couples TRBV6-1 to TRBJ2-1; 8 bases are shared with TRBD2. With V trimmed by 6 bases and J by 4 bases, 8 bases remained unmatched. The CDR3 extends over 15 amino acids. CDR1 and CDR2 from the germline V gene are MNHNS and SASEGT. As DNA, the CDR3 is TGTGCCAGCAGCCAGACTAGCGTCCTATACAATGAGCAGTTCTTC. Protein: CASSQTSVLYNEQFF.

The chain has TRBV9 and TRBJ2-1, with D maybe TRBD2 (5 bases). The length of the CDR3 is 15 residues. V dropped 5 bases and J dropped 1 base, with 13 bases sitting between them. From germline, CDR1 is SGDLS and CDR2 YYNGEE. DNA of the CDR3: TGTGCCAGCAGGTCGACTGGAGGATCCTACAATGAGCAGTTCTTC. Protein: CASRSTGGSYNEQFF.

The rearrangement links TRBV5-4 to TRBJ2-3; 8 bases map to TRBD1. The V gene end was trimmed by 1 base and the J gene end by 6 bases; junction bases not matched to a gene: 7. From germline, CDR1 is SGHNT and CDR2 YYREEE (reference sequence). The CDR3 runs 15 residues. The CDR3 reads CASSLPLRTGDTQYF. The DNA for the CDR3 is TGTGCCAGCAGCTTGCCTCTCAGGACAGGGGATACGCAGTATTTT.

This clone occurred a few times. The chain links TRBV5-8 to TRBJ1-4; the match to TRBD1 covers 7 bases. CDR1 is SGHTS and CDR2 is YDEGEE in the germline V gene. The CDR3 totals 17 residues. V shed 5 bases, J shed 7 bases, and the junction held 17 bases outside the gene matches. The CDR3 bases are TGTGCCAGCAGGTGGACCCCAGGCACAGGGGTGGGTGAAAAACTGTTTTTT. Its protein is CASRWTPGTGVGEKLFF.

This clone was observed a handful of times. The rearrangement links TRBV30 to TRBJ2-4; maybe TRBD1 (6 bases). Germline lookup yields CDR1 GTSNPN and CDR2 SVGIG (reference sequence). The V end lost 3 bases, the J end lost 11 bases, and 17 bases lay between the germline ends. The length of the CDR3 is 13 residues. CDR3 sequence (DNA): TGTGCCTGGAGCAACCCATCCCCAGGGGTTCAGTACTTC. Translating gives CAWSNPSPGVQYF.

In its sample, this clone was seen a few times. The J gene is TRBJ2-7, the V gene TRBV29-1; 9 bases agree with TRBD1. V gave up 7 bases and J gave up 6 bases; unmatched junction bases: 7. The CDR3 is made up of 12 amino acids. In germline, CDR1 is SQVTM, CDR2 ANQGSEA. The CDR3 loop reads CSARTGVSEQYF. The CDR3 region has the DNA TGCAGCGCCCGGACAGGGGTCAGCGAGCAGTACTTC.

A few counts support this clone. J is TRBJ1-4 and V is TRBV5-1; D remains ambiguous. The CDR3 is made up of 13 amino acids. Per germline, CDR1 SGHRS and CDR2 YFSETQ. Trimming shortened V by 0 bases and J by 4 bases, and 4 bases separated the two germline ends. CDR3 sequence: CASSLGDNEKLFF. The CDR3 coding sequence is TGCGCCAGCAGCTTGGGGGATAATGAAAAACTGTTTTTT. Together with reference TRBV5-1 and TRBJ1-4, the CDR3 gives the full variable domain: KAGVTQTPRYLIKTRGQQVTLSCSPISGHRSVSWYQQTPGQGLQFLFEYFSETQRNKGNFPGRFSGRQFSNSRSEMNVSTLELGDSALYLCASSLGDNEKLFFGSGTQLSVL.

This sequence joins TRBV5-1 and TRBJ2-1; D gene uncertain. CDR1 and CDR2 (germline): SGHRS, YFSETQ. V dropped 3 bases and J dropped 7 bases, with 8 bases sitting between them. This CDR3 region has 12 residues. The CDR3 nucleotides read TGCGCCAGCAGCTCTGCAAATAATGAGCAGTTCTTC. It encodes CASSSANNEQFF. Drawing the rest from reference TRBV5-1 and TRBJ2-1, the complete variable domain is KAGVTQTPRYLIKTRGQQVTLSCSPISGHRSVSWYQQTPGQGLQFLFEYFSETQRNKGNFPGRFSGRQFSNSRSEMNVSTLELGDSALYLCASSSANNEQFFGPGTRLTVL.

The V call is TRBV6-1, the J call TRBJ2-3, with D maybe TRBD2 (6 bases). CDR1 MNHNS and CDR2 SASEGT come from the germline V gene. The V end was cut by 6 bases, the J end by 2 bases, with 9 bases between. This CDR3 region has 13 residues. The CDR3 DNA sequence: TGTGCCAGCAGGGACTACATCACAGATACGCAGTATTTT. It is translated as CASRDYITDTQYF.

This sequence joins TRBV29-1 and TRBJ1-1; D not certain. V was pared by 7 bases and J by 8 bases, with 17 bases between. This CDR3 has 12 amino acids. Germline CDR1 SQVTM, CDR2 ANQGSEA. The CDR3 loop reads CSARWASGEAFF. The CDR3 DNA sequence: TGCAGCGCCAGGTGGGCAAGTGGAGAAGCTTTCTTT. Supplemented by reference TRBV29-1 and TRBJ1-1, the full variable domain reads SAVISQKPSRDICQRGTSLTIQCQVDSQVTMMFWYRQQPGQSLTLIATANQGSEATYESGFVIDKFPISRPNLTFSTLTVSNMSPEDSSIYLCSARWASGEAFFGQGTRLTVV.

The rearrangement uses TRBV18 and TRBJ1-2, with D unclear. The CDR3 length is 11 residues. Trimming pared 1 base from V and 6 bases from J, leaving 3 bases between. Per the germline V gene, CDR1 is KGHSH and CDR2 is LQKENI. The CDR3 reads CASSPQDGYTF. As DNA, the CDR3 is TGTGCCAGCTCACCACAAGATGGCTACACCTTC.

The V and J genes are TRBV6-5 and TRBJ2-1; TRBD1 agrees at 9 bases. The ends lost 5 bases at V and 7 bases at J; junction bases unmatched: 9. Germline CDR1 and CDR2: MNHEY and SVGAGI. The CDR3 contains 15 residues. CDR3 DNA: TGTGCCAGCAGTCACCGGACAGGGGATCGAAATGAGCAGTTCTTC. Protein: CASSHRTGDRNEQFF.

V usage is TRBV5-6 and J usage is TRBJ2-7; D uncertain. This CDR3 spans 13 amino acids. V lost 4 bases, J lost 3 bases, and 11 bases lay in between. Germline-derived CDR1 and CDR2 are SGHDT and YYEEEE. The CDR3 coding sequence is TGTGCCAGCAGCATCGGACGTGGCTACGAGCAGTACTTC. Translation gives CASSIGRGYEQYF.

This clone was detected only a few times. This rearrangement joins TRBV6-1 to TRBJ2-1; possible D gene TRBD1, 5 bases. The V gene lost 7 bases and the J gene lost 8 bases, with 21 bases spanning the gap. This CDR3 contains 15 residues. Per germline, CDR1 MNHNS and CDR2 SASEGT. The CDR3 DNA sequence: TGTGCCAGCACCCAGGGCCGAGGCTTGGGCGATGAGCAGTTCTTC. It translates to CASTQGRGLGDEQFF.

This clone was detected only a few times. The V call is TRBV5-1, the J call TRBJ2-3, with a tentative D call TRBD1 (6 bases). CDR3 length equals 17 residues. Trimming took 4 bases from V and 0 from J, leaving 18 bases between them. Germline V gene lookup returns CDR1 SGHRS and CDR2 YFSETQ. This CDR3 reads CASSPTPTGKSTDTQYF. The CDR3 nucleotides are TGCGCCAGCAGCCCCACACCTACAGGGAAAAGCACAGATACGCAGTATTTT.

CDR3 bases: TGCGCCAGCAGCCTCACCGGGACAGGGGTTGGCTACACCTTC. Protein product: CASSLTGTGVGYTF. This chain joins TRBV4-3 and TRBJ1-2; 10 bases map to TRBD1. The CDR3 is made up of 14 amino acids. Germline CDR1 LGHNA, CDR2 YSLEER. Trimming cost V 4 bases and J 7 bases; bases outside gene matches: 6.

The CDR3 here is CASSLGSETEAFF. The CDR3 DNA reads as TGTGCCAGCAGCTTGGGGTCGGAGACTGAAGCTTTCTTT. The rearrangement joins TRBV7-9 to TRBJ1-1; the D is unclear. CDR3 length equals 13 residues. Germline V lookup: CDR1 SEHNR, CDR2 FQNEAQ (reference sequence). V lost 3 bases and J 5 bases, leaving 10 bases between the germline ends.

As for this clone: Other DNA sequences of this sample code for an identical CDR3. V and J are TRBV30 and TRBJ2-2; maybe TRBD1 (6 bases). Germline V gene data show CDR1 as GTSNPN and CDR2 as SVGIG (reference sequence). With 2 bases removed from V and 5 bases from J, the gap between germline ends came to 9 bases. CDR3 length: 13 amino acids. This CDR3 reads CAWSRTGTGELFF. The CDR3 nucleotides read TGTGCCTGGAGTCGAACAGGGACCGGGGAGCTGTTTTTT.

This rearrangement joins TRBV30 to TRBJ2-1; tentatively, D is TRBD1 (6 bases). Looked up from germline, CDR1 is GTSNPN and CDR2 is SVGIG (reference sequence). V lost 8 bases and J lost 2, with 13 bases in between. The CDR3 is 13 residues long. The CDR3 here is CAKATGPYNEQFF. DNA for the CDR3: TGTGCCAAGGCCACAGGGCCCTACAATGAGCAGTTCTTC. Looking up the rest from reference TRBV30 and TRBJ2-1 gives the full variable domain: SQTIHQWPATLVQPVGSPLSLECTVEGTSNPNLYWYRQAAGRGLQLLFYSVGIGQISSEVPQNLSASRPQDRQFILSSKKLLLSDSGFYLCAKATGPYNEQFFGPGTRLTVL.

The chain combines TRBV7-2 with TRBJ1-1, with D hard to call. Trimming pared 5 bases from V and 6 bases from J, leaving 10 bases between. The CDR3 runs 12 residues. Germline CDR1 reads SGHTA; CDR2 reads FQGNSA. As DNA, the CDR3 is TGTGCCAGCAGCCGACCTGGACCTGAAGCTTTCTTT. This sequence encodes CASSRPGPEAFF. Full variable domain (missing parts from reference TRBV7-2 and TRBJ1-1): GAGVSQSPSNKVTEKGKDVELRCDPISGHTALYWYRQSLGQGLEFLIYFQGNSAPDKSGLPSDRFSAERTGGSVSTLTIQRTQQEDSAVYLCASSRPGPEAFFGQGTRLTVV.

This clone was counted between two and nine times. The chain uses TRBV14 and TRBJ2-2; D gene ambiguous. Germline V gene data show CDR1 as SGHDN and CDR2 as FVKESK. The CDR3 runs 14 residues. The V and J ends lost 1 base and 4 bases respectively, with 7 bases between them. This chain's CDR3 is CASSQVISTGELFF. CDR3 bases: TGTGCCAGCAGCCAAGTGATCTCCACCGGGGAGCTGTTTTTT.

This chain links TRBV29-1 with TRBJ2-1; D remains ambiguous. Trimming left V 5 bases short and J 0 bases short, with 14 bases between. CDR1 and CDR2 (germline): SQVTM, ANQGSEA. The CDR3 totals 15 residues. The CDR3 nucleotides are TGCAGCGTTAGGACCCCGATCAGCTCCTACAATGAGCAGTTCTTC. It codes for CSVRTPISSYNEQFF.

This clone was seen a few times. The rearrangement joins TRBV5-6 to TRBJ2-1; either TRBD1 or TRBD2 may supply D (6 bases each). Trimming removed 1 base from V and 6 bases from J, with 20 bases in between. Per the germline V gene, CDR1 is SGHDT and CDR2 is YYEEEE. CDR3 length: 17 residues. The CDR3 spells CASSLSYSGGGGNEQFF. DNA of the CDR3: TGTGCCAGCAGCTTGTCTTATAGCGGCGGAGGGGGCAATGAGCAGTTCTTC.

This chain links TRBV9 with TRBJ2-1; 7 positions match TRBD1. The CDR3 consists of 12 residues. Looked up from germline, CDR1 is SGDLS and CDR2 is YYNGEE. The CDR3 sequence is CVDRGPHNEQFF. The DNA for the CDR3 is TGTGTTGATAGGGGGCCCCACAATGAGCAGTTCTTC.

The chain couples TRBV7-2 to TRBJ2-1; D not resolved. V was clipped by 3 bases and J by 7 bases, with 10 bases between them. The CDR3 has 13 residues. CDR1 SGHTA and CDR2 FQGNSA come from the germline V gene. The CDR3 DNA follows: TGTGCCAGCAGCTTGGGCCAGGCTAATGAGCAGTTCTTC. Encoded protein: CASSLGQANEQFF.

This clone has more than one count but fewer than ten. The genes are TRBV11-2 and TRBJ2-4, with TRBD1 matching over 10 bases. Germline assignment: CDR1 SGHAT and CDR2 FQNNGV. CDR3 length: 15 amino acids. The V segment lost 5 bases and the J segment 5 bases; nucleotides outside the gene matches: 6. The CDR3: CASSPRTGGENIQYF. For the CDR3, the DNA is TGTGCCAGCAGCCCCCGGACAGGGGGGGAAAACATTCAGTACTTC.

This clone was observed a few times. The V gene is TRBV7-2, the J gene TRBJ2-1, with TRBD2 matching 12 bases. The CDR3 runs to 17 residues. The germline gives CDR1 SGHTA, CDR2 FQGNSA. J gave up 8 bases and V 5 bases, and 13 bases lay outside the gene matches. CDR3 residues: CASSTSAGTSGRDEQFF. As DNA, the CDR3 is TGTGCCAGCAGCACATCAGCCGGGACTAGCGGGCGCGATGAGCAGTTCTTC.

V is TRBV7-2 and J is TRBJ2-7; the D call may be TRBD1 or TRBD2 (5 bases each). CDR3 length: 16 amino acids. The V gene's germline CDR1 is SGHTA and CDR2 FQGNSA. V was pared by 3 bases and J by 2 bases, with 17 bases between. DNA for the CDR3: TGTGCCAGCAGCTTCCGTGAGGGCCCGGGACCCTACGAGCAGTACTTC. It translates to CASSFREGPGPYEQYF.

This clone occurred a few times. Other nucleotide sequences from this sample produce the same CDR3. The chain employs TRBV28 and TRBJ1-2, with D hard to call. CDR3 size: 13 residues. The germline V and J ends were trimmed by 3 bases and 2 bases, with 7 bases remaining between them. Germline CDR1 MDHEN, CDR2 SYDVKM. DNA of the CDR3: TGTGCCAGCAGTTTCGGGCAGAACTATGGCTACACCTTC. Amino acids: CASSFGQNYGYTF.

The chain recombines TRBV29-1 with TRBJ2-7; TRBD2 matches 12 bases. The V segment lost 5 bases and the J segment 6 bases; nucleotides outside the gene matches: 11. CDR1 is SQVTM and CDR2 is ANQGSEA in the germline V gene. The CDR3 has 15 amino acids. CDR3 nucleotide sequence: TGCAGCGTTTTTATGCCGGGACTAGCGGGTTCCGAGCAGTACTTC. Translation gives CSVFMPGLAGSEQYF.

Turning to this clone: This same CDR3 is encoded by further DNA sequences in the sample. The CDR3 DNA reads as TGTGCCAGCAGCTTAGCTGGGCCTAGCACAGATACGCAGTATTTT. This encodes CASSLAGPSTDTQYF. The chain recombines TRBV7-2 with TRBJ2-3; D ambiguous. The germline gives CDR1 SGHTA, CDR2 FQGNSA. The CDR3 covers 15 residues. V lost 0 bases, J lost 0 bases, and 7 bases lay in between.